One sample yielded the 22 T cell receptor beta chains listed below, sequenced in a study of early T cells in non-severe SARS-CoV-2 infection. TCRdb re-derived calls from the 5' RACE reads in MiXCR, one entry per CDR3 protein. The sample has some 100,000 distinct CDR3 sequences; around 15% are singletons. Sequenced input: whole blood. These receptors all come from an adult who was a healthcare worker with PCR-confirmed SARS-CoV-2 infection or an uninfected control (not recorded which).

This clonotype occurred many times. V and J are TRBV24-1 and TRBJ2-3; 7 bases agree with TRBD2. Germline trimming cut 0 bases from V and 4 bases from J; bases unmatched to any gene: 9. Per the germline V gene, CDR1 is KGHDR and CDR2 is SFDVKD. The length of the CDR3 is 17 residues. The CDR3: CATSDLRGVSAADTQYF. The DNA of the CDR3 is TGTGCCACCAGTGATTTGCGGGGGGTCTCAGCTGCAGATACGCAGTATTTT.

The chain has TRBV12-3 or TRBV12-4 and TRBJ2-5, with 12 bases matching TRBD2. The CDR3 loop spans 19 amino acids. The ends lost 5 bases at V and 2 bases at J; junction bases unmatched: 15. The CDR3 is CASSISWSSGGAGQETQYF. In DNA form, the CDR3 reads TGTGCCAGCAGTATTAGCTGGTCTAGCGGGGGGGCGGGACAAGAGACCCAGTACTTC.

The table lists this clonotype with many counts. The chain uses TRBV6-5 and TRBJ1-2; TRBD1 agrees at 7 bases. The V gene end was trimmed by 2 bases and the J gene end by 3 bases; junction bases not matched to a gene: 6. Per the germline V gene, CDR1 is MNHEY and CDR2 is SVGAGI. The CDR3 extends over 15 amino acids. The CDR3 loop is CASSYNGQADYGYTF. The CDR3 bases are TGTGCCAGCAGTTACAACGGACAGGCGGACTATGGCTACACCTTC.

The gene calls are TRBV12-3 or TRBV12-4 and TRBJ2-1; unclear D gene. V lost 5 bases and J 8 bases, leaving 7 bases between the germline ends. The CDR3 loop spans 11 amino acids. In nucleotides, the CDR3 is TGTGCCAGCAGTCCTAGGGATGAGCAGTTCTTC. It translates to CASSPRDEQFF.

This clonotype was observed a handful of times. V and J are TRBV18 and TRBJ1-1; weak D call: TRBD1 (5 bases). The CDR3 has 14 residues. Per germline, CDR1 KGHSH and CDR2 LQKENI. Trimming pared 3 bases from V and 4 bases from J, leaving 12 bases between. In nucleotides, the CDR3 is TGTGCCAGCTCACCTCAGGGTTTAGTCACTGAAGCTTTCTTT. This translates into CASSPQGLVTEAFF.

This clonotype was observed a handful of times. CDR3 sequence: CSARWDSATGTDTQYF. The CDR3, as DNA: TGCAGTGCTAGATGGGATTCTGCGACAGGGACAGATACGCAGTATTTT. The chain uses TRBV20-1 and TRBJ2-3, with TRBD1 identical over 7 bases. The CDR3 sequence is 16 residues long. The J segment lost 3 bases and the V segment lost 2 bases, leaving 11 bases of the junction unmatched. Per germline, CDR1 DFQATT and CDR2 SNEGSKA (reference sequence).

CDR3 sequence: CSVQVGRQGGEQFF. CDR3 coding DNA: TGCAGCGTTCAGGTGGGCCGACAGGGCGGGGAGCAGTTCTTC. The chain recombines TRBV29-1 with TRBJ2-1; 7 bases map to TRBD1. The junction had 14 bases not matched to a gene; V was cut back by 5 bases and J by 10 bases. The CDR3 sequence is 14 residues long. The germline V gene encodes CDR1 SQVTM and CDR2 ANQGSEA.

This clonotype has only a few counts. The chain combines TRBV18 with TRBJ2-1; possibly TRBD1 for D (5 bases). V lost 5 bases and J 6 bases, leaving 11 bases between the germline ends. Per germline, CDR1 KGHSH and CDR2 LQKENI. The CDR3 is 13 amino acids. The DNA for the CDR3 is TGTGCCAGCTCAACAATCCAGGGCAATGAGCAGTTCTTC. Its translation is CASSTIQGNEQFF.

This clonotype was observed a few times. The rearrangement uses TRBV19 and TRBJ1-5; D is uncertain. CDR3 length: 16 residues. Germline V gene lookup returns CDR1 LNHDA and CDR2 SQIVND (reference sequence). V lost 6 bases, J lost 2 bases, and 17 bases lay in between. As DNA, the CDR3 is TGTGCCAGTAGCCCCCGGGGAGGTAGGGGCAATCAGCCCCAGCATTTT. Translation: CASSPRGGRGNQPQHF.

The chain recombines TRBV4-1 with TRBJ2-5, with D possibly being TRBD2 (6 bases). The CDR3 is 23 amino acids. The germline V gene encodes CDR1 MGHRA and CDR2 YSYEKL. V was clipped by 0 bases and J by 0 bases, with 32 bases between them. CDR3 DNA: TGCGCCAGCAGCCAAGAAGGGAGGTTCGACTGGGGATGGGAGCAGGGATACCAAGAGACCCAGTACTTC. It codes for CASSQEGRFDWGWEQGYQETQYF.

This clonotype has a count of ten or more. This chain uses TRBV20-1 with TRBJ2-5; tentatively, D is TRBD2 (6 bases). This CDR3 has 13 residues. The V gene lost 6 bases and the J gene lost 1 base, with 12 bases spanning the gap. The V gene's germline CDR1 is DFQATT and CDR2 SNEGSKA (reference sequence). CDR3 nucleotide sequence: TGCAGTGCGCCGTATAGCGGCCAAGAGACCCAGTACTTC. Translated: CSAPYSGQETQYF.

This clonotype was counted ten times or more. The rearrangement links TRBV27 to TRBJ1-5; 8 positions match TRBD1. Unmatched junction bases numbered 6, after V lost 5 bases and J lost 3 bases. The CDR3 runs 15 residues. Germline V gives CDR1 MNHEY, CDR2 SMNVEV (reference sequence). Here the CDR3 DNA reads TGTGCCAGCAGTCAGGGGGCGTTCACCAATCAGCCCCAGCATTTT. Translating gives CASSQGAFTNQPQHF.

V usage is TRBV6-1 and J usage is TRBJ2-5, with TRBD1 matching 8 bases. The CDR3 runs 15 residues. Unmatched junction bases numbered 10, after V lost 6 bases and J lost 4 bases. Germline CDR1 is MNHNS and CDR2 is SASEGT. The CDR3 loop reads CASRGAGGARETQYF. CDR3 in DNA: TGTGCCAGCAGAGGGGCAGGGGGCGCGAGAGAGACCCAGTACTTC.

This clonotype was counted only a few times. The V gene is TRBV18, the J gene TRBJ1-1; no clear D gene. The V gene's germline CDR1 is KGHSH and CDR2 LQKENI. Trimming removed 8 bases from V and 3 bases from J, with 13 bases in between. The CDR3 is made up of 13 amino acids. In DNA, the CDR3 is TGTGCCAGCCAAGGCGCCCCGGACACTGAAGCTTTCTTT. This gives the protein CASQGAPDTEAFF.

This clonotype was observed a few times. The genes are TRBV18 and TRBJ1-6; D not certain. The CDR3 contains 14 residues. From germline, CDR1 is KGHSH and CDR2 LQKENI. V lost 3 bases, J lost 16 bases, and 19 bases lay in between. In DNA form, the CDR3 reads TGTGCCAGCTCACCGGTCCAGGCGCTCGGGCTACTCCACTTT. Amino acids: CASSPVQALGLLHF. Filled out from reference TRBV18 and TRBJ1-6, the complete variable domain reads NAGVMQNPRHLVRRRGQEARLRCSPMKGHSHVYWYRQLPEEGLKFMVYLQKENIIDESGMPKERFSAEFPKEGPSILRIQQVVRGDSAAYFCASSPVQALGLLHFGNGTRLTVT.

The chain has TRBV2 and TRBJ1-4, with 12 nucleotides matching TRBD1. The junction had 5 bases not matched to a gene; V was cut back by 8 bases and J by 7 bases. The CDR3 is 14 residues long. CDR1 and CDR2 from the germline V gene are SNHLY and FYNNEI. The CDR3 DNA reads TGTGCCAGCTCGGGACAGGGGGCAGTTGAAAAACTGTTTTTT. This gives the protein CASSGQGAVEKLFF. Looking up the rest from reference TRBV2 and TRBJ1-4 gives the full variable domain: EPEVTQTPSHQVTQMGQEVILRCVPISNHLYFYWYRQILGQKVEFLVSFYNNEISEKSEIFDDQFSVERPDGSNFTLKIRSTKLEDSAMYFCASSGQGAVEKLFFGSGTQLSVL.

The rearrangement uses TRBV29-1 and TRBJ2-2, with 9 bases that match TRBD1. The V gene end was trimmed by 3 bases and the J gene end by 7 bases; junction bases not matched to a gene: 6. Germline values: CDR1 SQVTM, CDR2 ANQGSEA. The CDR3 spans 14 residues. The CDR3 is CSVEGQGSFGELFF. CDR3 sequence (DNA): TGCAGCGTTGAGGGACAGGGAAGCTTCGGGGAGCTGTTTTTT.

V gene TRBV19 combines with J gene TRBJ1-5; D call uncertain. CDR1 is LNHDA and CDR2 is SQIVND in the germline V gene (reference sequence). The CDR3 length is 14 residues. V dropped 3 bases and J dropped 0 bases, with 6 bases sitting between them. Written as DNA, the CDR3 is TGTGCCAGTAGTATTTGGGATAGCAATCAGCCCCAGCATTTT. Encoded protein: CASSIWDSNQPQHF. The variable domain in full, completed from reference TRBV19 and TRBJ1-5, reads DGGITQSPKYLFRKEGQNVTLSCEQNLNHDAMYWYRQDPGQGLRLIYYSQIVNDFQKGDIAEGYSVSREKKESFPLTVTSAQKNPTAFYLCASSIWDSNQPQHFGDGTRLSIL.

This clonotype was counted between two and nine times. The chain has TRBV18 and TRBJ2-3; 8 positions match TRBD2. V dropped 6 bases and J dropped 2; count of bases not matched to a gene: 1. CDR1 is KGHSH, CDR2 LQKENI, per germline. This CDR3 has 13 residues. The CDR3 coding sequence is TGTGCCAGCTCTAGCGGGGCCACAGATACGCAGTATTTT. Translation: CASSSGATDTQYF.

This clonotype was seen at least ten times. The CDR3 is CATSAEGTEAFF. The CDR3 coding sequence is TGTGCCACCAGTGCGGAGGGCACTGAAGCTTTCTTT. The genes are TRBV24-1 and TRBJ1-1, with D unresolved. The CDR3 sequence is 12 residues long. Germline values: CDR1 KGHDR, CDR2 SFDVKD. V gave up 5 bases and J gave up 4 bases, with 7 bases separating them.

This clonotype was counted a few times. This chain uses TRBV4-2 with TRBJ2-6; the D gene is possibly TRBD1 (6 bases). The CDR3 consists of 18 residues. The V gene lost 0 bases and the J gene lost 1 base, with 13 bases spanning the gap. Germline CDR1 reads LGHNA; CDR2 reads YNFKEQ. CDR3 loop: CASSQDSIRGSGANVLTF. In DNA, the CDR3 is TGTGCCAGCAGCCAAGATTCGATCAGGGGTTCTGGGGCCAACGTCCTGACTTTC.

The chain combines TRBV18 with TRBJ1-5, with D uncertain. Trimming shortened V by 2 bases and J by 4 bases, and 3 bases separated the two germline ends. The CDR3 covers 12 residues. Germline loops: CDR1 KGHSH, CDR2 LQKENI. The CDR3 nucleotides read TGTGCCAGCTCACCAGGGAATCAGCCCCAGCATTTT. This encodes CASSPGNQPQHF.